This entry lists 2 T cell receptor beta chains sequenced from one sample in a study of blood T cell repertoires in COVID-19. Sequencing was performed with immunoSEQ multiplex PCR; in TCRdb, only in-frame clones are kept and a portion is missing. The profile shows approximately 65,000 clones, less than 95% of them singletons. The specimen sequenced was peripheral blood. The receptors were gathered from a woman between 18 and 29 years old with acute or convalescent COVID-19.

The V call is TRBV18, the J call TRBJ2-1, with 9 bases lining up with TRBD2. This CDR3 spans 15 amino acids. Germline CDR1 and CDR2: KGHSH and LQKENI. Trimming cost V 6 bases and J 13 bases; bases outside gene matches: 16. CDR3 coding DNA: TGTGCCAGCTCCCTTACCACCCTAGCGGGGTCTCTTCAGTTCTTC. Translated, it gives CASSLTTLAGSLQFF.

The chain recombines TRBV5-1 with TRBJ1-3; a possible D gene is TRBD1 (5 bases). Germline CDR1 reads SGHRS; CDR2 reads YFSETQ. Trimming cost V 0 bases and J 0 bases, with 7 bases left between them. This CDR3 is built from 15 residues. CDR3 loop: CASSLDRTSGNTIYF. CDR3 nucleotides: TGCGCCAGCAGCTTGGACAGGACCTCTGGAAACACCATATATTTT.